This T cell receptor (beta chain) is drawn from a study of blood T cell repertoires in COVID-19. Data came from immunoSEQ multiplex PCR; TCRdb stores just in-frame clones and leaves some out. Of around 320,000 clones listed, approximately 86% are singletons. CDR1 and CDR2 (germline): LNHDA, SQIVND (reference sequence). Trimming stripped 8 bases from V and 3 bases from J, with 19 bases between. The CDR3 has 15 amino acids. This chain joins TRBV19 and TRBJ1-1; weak D call: TRBD1 (6 bases). Source material: peripheral blood. The receptor comes from a man aged 18-30 years with active or convalescent COVID-19. The CDR3 DNA reads as TGTGCCAGTGGACCATGGGGGGGCGCGGACACTGAAGCTTTCTTT. As protein: CASGPWGGADTEAFF. The whole variable domain, filled in from reference TRBV19 and TRBJ1-1, reads DGGITQSPKYLFRKEGQNVTLSCEQNLNHDAMYWYRQDPGQGLRLIYYSQIVNDFQKGDIAEGYSVSREKKESFPLTVTSAQKNPTAFYLCASGPWGGADTEAFFGQGTRLTVV.